This T cell receptor (beta chain) was recovered during a study of cytomegalovirus exposure and HLA in healthy donors (dated by TCRdb to about 2017). With regard to the full study: According to an earlier analysis of a few hundred of the donors, some 170 million T cells yielded some 120 million unique TCR beta sequences and 276 Gb of sequence data. On average, roughly 240,000 unique TCR beta nucleotide sequences were sequenced per donor among more than 350 genotyped donors of the cohort, with 15% to 20% of those sequences being non-productive. Class I and class II HLA loci were covered by the typing at four-digit resolution. A later genetic analysis used genome-wide SNP genotypes for about three fifths of the roughly 700 donors, treating that subset as a discovery cohort. To predict cytomegalovirus infection status, the study combined high-throughput TCR immunosequencing, statistical association of individual TCRs with disease status, and machine learning. Roughly 300 gigabases of sequencing data and about 92 million unique TCR sequences made up an early release that covered about 640 HLA-typed donors. An earlier analysis of some 600 of the donors applied high-throughput TCR beta sequencing to assess whether each TCR beta V gene segment acted as functional or pseudogenic. Besides the first cohort of roughly 640 subjects, a separate validation cohort made up of about 120 different subjects was used. Every repertoire in the discovery cohort had been generated on one and the same sequencing platform. Of the 398 genotyped donors, around 81% fell in the genetic ancestry cluster associated with self-reported Caucasian donors. The study profiled the T cell repertoires of 666 subjects by immunosequencing and related them to cytomegalovirus serostatus. Rather than using new phenotypic data, the later analysis identified candidate immune exposures from TCR beta sequences and from how often those sequences occurred across donors. A later analysis re-analyzed previously published TCR beta repertoires from about 730 donors and added high-resolution HLA genotyping to study TCR occurrence patterns. The study aimed to test whether signatures of past pathogen exposure could be identified by cataloging public T cell receptors. Donor age, sex, ethnicity and CMV serostatus were collected together with the repertoire data. Because of strong linkage in the cohort, four or five DR-DQ haplotypes were treated as single units for association and clustering. The number of donors typed differed by locus, with roughly 620-630 for A, B, C, DRB1 and DQB1, 522 for DQA1, over 600 for DPA1, and 472 for DPB1. The paper as a whole reports these results and caveats: A further reported finding was that TCR beta sequences accurately predicted the HLA-A and HLA-B alleles for most subjects in the first cohort. Compared with the roughly 720-donor mean, donors in an Asian-associated ancestry cluster had fewer N-insertions in productive TCRs, according to a later genetic analysis. Roughly uniform sequencing depth across donors was assumed in presence/absence analyses, although this assumption may not hold. Correlated functional status among segregating V segments might be attributable to linkage disequilibrium, but an unknown experimental factor could not be ruled out. The classifier was reported to diagnose cytomegalovirus status with high specificity and sensitivity in both the original cohort and the validation cohort. A later genetic analysis associated a missense DCLRE1C variant with V-gene and J-gene trimming of TCR beta chains, and an independent cohort replicated the association. A group of highly shared sequence variants was considered likely to be a technical artifact of the sequencing pipeline. A later analysis found that most CMV-associated TCR beta chains appeared HLA-restricted, with HLA associations seemingly driven largely by CMV exposure. In an earlier analysis of a few hundred of the donors, most TCR beta V segments were observed in productive rearrangements about 90% or about 30% of the time, broadly matching IMGT annotations. A few of the identified cytomegalovirus-associated TCR beta chains were confirmed in vitro to be specific for cytomegalovirus antigens. This cohort had only TCR beta chains sequenced, and the lack of alpha or paired-chain data limited which features could be detected. A total of fewer than 200 TCR beta chains were listed by the study as associated with cytomegalovirus. When HLA alleles, especially DR and DQ, strongly co-occurred, attributing TCR associations to individual alleles was difficult. Seventeen rarely observed V segments, including chromosome 9 orphons, were excluded from the earlier analysis of approximately 500 of the donors because counts were too low. Immune exposure information for the cohort was limited to CMV serostatus. While some public TCRs were present in many individuals, most TCR sequences turned up only very rarely across donors. The authors suggested that the approach could potentially be extended to other disease states and immunological phenotypes. At a false discovery rate of 0.05, a later analysis linked approximately 18,000 TCR beta sequences to specific HLA alleles. Because HLA typing was unavailable for some donors at each locus, only the typed subset was used in association tests. In a later analysis, several top co-occurrence clusters were reported to appear linked to parvovirus B19, influenza, CMV and Epstein-Barr virus. Compared with equally common non-associated chains, HLA-associated TCR beta chains in a later analysis were more clonally expanded and had lower generation probabilities. Some IMGT-functional V segments, including TRBV6-2 and TRBV6-3, could not be told apart with the 87-base-pair reads, so those segments were excluded. In a later analysis, TCR association rates were found to vary across HLA loci, with the most associated TCRs seen for DRB1 alleles and the fewest for HLA-C alleles.

The cohort consisted of more than 650 healthy bone marrow donors. At the time of sampling, every cohort member was nominally healthy, though immune exposures that went unrecorded were likely present. The donor was CMV seronegative and was included in the group of a few hundred seronegative cohort members. A peripheral blood sample was provided by each donor, and peripheral blood mononuclear cells were used for TCR beta sequencing. Genomic DNA extraction from the blood cell samples was performed with the Qiagen DNeasy Blood Extraction Kit. Libraries came from the immunoSEQ multiplex PCR assay. For the multiplex PCR, a mixture combining 60 forward primers for TCR Vbeta segments and 13 reverse primers for TCR Jbeta segments was used. A multiplex PCR assay on genomic DNA amplified the CDR3 region of rearranged TCR beta genes. On the Illumina HiSeq System, the amplified TCR beta libraries were sequenced as 87-base-pair reads. As for the authors' bioinformatics: In a later analysis, some 80 million unique TCR beta chains were counted across the roughly 610 repertoires, and around 11 million of these chains were shared by at least two donors. Raw reads were error-corrected and collapsed into unique sequences by a nearest-neighbor algorithm in which closely related sequences were merged to remove PCR and sequencing errors. Alignment of CDR3 sequences to IMGT reference sequences was used to assign V, D and J gene segments. Each retained sequence needed at least a six-nucleotide match to both a V gene segment and a J gene segment. A rearrangement counted as productive if the CDR3 had no stop codons and remained in frame with V and J, and every other rearrangement counted as non-productive. Following IMGT convention, CDR3 was defined as the stretch from the second conserved V-encoded cysteine to the conserved J-encoded phenylalanine. The earlier analysis of about 610 of the donors excluded sequences that lacked an unambiguous match to a single V gene segment. In an earlier analysis of 587 of the donors, V segments were called functional above 56.7% productive rearrangements and were called segregating when the between-donor standard deviation exceeded 5%. A statistical classification framework was developed to diagnose cytomegalovirus status using the catalog of TCR beta chain sequences. In a later analysis, V and J genes were assigned by comparing TCR nucleotide sequences against IMGT/GENE-DB human TR gene sequences. The TCRdist pipeline was used in a later analysis to assign CDR3 sequences and most-parsimonious VDJ recombination scenarios. In a later analysis, every TCR beta chain was defined by the combination of its CDR3 amino acid sequence and its V-gene family, and reads without a unique V-gene family were dropped. A later analysis removed 592 highly shared, low-generation-probability nucleotide sequences to deal with suspected cross-contamination and a sequencing artifact. For each public chain, a later analysis derived a clonal expansion index from normalized ranks of inferred template counts within each repertoire. In a later analysis, generation probabilities were computed with a VDJ recombination model fitted to out-of-frame rearrangements, and the resulting probabilities were checked against IGoR. In a later analysis, TCR-TCR, TCR-HLA and TCR-CMV co-occurrence was scored with hypergeometric tests, and a repertoire-size bias correction was applied to TCR pairs. In a later analysis, false discovery rates were estimated by permuting HLA or CMV assignments 20 times. In a later analysis, co-occurring TCRs were grouped with DBSCAN, and TCRdist sequence similarity was added when clustering was performed within HLA-allele-positive subsets. Co-occurrence clustering excluded repertoires with fewer than 30,000 or more than 120,000 public chains, plus five with anomalous nucleotide sharing. TCRdb limited this immuneACCESS table to in-frame rearrangements with V and J called. A share of clones is missing; checked studies link under half to unresolved V genes, and the rest is unexplained. V, J and clone size are taken as reported in that table, and D and trimming were inferred from the DNA itself. The sample profile shows 84,000 or so clones; 65% to 80% of them were found once. Approximately 3% of the sample is in the top ten clones.

Regarding this clone: Its target antigen remains unknown. No qualities accompany the bases; no much larger clone lies one base away.

The CDR3 covers 15 residues, taking in both the cysteine and the phenylalanine. Solely the CDR3 DNA is kept, with 45 bases framed from the first base. The germline V gene supplies CDR1 SGHRS and CDR2 YFSETQ. From V the trimming removes 5 bases and from J it removes 0 bases, while the gene matches leave 7 bases of the junction unaccounted for. Input material: PBMCs. This sequence uses TRBV5-1 and TRBJ1-1; a stretch of 7 junction bases matches TRBD1. The TCR originated in a man aged 25-40 years in good health and CMV-seronegative. The nucleotide sequence reads TGCGCCAGCAGAATTCGACAGGGACTGAACACTGAAGCTTTCTTT. It translates to CASRIRQGLNTEAFF.